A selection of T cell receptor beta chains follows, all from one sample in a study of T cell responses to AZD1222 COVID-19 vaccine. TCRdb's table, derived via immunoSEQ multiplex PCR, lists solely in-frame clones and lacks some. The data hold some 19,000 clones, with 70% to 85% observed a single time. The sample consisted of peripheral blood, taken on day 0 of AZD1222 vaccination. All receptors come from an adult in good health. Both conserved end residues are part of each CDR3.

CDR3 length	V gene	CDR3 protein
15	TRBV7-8	CASSLLAGGTYEQYF
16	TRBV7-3	CASSLIVAGGINEQFF
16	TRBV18	CASSLTSGTGSAEQYF
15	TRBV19	CASSISGLSSYEQYF
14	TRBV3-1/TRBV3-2	CASSQGSGSNEQFF
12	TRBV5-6	CASSSLGQPQHF
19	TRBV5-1	CASSTGLAGGVASTDTQYF
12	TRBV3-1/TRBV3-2	CASSQVADTQYF
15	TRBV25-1	CASSEGSGVTDTQYF
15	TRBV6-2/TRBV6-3	CASSSGWGPQQTQYF
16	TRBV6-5	CASSLNPDSPLAEAFF
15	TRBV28	CASDLAGGGLNEQFF
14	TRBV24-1	CATSDPGTGGVQYF
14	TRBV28	CASSFGQAIQPQHF
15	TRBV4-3	CASSQEWTSSNEQFF
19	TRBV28	CASSLWPLGGGVSNQPQHF
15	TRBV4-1	CASSQGRDSSYEQYF
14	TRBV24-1	CATRPTKGGTEAFF
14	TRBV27	CASSLSADSYEQYF
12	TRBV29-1	CSVRRENTEAFF
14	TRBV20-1	CSASRGRVGEKLFF
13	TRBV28	CASSPTGKGGYTF
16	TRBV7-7	CASSLLCHRANEKLFF
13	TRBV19	CASTAGVSDTQYF
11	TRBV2	CASSQDSEAFF
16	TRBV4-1	CASSPNKGRNTGELFF
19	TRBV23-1	CASSQPVVPVHSGANVLTF
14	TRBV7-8	CASSTRTETYEQYF